The T cell receptor (beta chain) described here comes from a study of cytomegalovirus exposure and HLA in healthy donors. Study-wide results and limits: The study carried out a later analysis of TCR beta sequences. It associated roughly 17,000 of them with specific HLA alleles at a false discovery rate of 0.05. The authors reported that TCR beta sequences could predict HLA-A and HLA-B alleles. These predictions were accurate for most subjects in the first cohort. A later analysis reportedly found fewer N-insertions in an Asian-associated ancestry cluster than the roughly 680-donor mean. As a later analysis showed, a missense DCLRE1C variant was linked to trimming of TCR beta V- and J-genes.

The PCR was carried out with 60 Vbeta primers and 13 Jbeta primers. Profiling relied on immunoSEQ multiplex PCR, and the TCRdb table lists in-frame clones only, not all of them. The table has 90,000 to 140,000 clones, 75% to 85% seen once. Points on this clone: Its matching antigen is unknown.

The receptor was isolated from a man aged 18 to 35 in good health and CMV-seronegative. The sample comprised PBMCs.

The CDR3 spells CASSGLAGAETQYF. CDR3 DNA sequence: TGTGCCAGCAGTGGACTAGCGGGAGCTGAGACCCAGTACTTC. The chain has TRBV2 and TRBJ2-5, with 12 bases identical to TRBD2. Germline V lookup: CDR1 SNHLY, CDR2 FYNNEI. Trimming cost V 4 bases and J 5 bases; bases outside gene matches: 2. CDR3 length: 14 residues. Complete variable domain (other parts from reference TRBV2 and TRBJ2-5): EPEVTQTPSHQVTQMGQEVILRCVPISNHLYFYWYRQILGQKVEFLVSFYNNEISEKSEIFDDQFSVERPDGSNFTLKIRSTKLEDSAMYFCASSGLAGAETQYFGPGTRLLVL.